These T cell receptor beta chains were read from a single sample in a study of cytomegalovirus exposure and HLA in healthy donors. Some clones are missing from TCRdb's copy, which holds only in-frame ones; the method was immunoSEQ multiplex PCR. The sample carries about 140,000 clones, about 80% recorded once. Material for sequencing was PBMCs. These receptors originate from a woman aged 55-75 years in good health and CMV-seropositive. Both conserved end residues are part of each CDR3. A D gene is named only where the DNA matches it firmly. Clone size is given for some rows only: seen once, a few or many times, or a class if the clone is expanded.

d_gene	j_gene	v_gene	abundance	CDR3nt	CDR3aa
-	TRBJ1-2	TRBV19	-	TGTGCCGGGCAGGACAGTTATAACTATGGCTACACCTTC	CAGQDSYNYGYTF
-	TRBJ1-2	TRBV5-1	few	TGCGCCAGCAGCTTGCTCGTCTCCTCCGGCTACACCTTC	CASSLLVSSGYTF
-	TRBJ2-7	TRBV27	-	TGTGCCAGCAGTTTATGGTCAGGATCCTACGAGCAGTACTTC	CASSLWSGSYEQYF
-	TRBJ2-3	TRBV19	-	TGTGCCAGTAGGCGCAACAGGCTCACAGATACGCAGTATTTT	CASRRNRLTDTQYF
TRBD2	TRBJ2-1	TRBV29-1	once	TGCAGCGTGCTAGGGACTAGCGGATACAATGAGCAGTTCTTC	CSVLGTSGYNEQFF
TRBD2	TRBJ2-1	TRBV28	-	TGTGCCAGCAGTATTACTAGCGGGAGTTACAATGAGCAGTTCTTC	CASSITSGSYNEQFF
TRBD1	TRBJ1-4	TRBV15	-	TGTGCCACCAGCAGACCTCCGGGACAGGGGGATGAAAAACTGTTTTTT	CATSRPPGQGDEKLFF
TRBD2	TRBJ2-2	TRBV4-3	-	TGCGCCAGCAGCCGGCAGGCGGGACTAGCGGCCCAAACGAACACCGGGGAGCTGTTTTTT	CASSRQAGLAAQTNTGELFF
-	TRBJ1-4	TRBV4-1	-	TGCGCCAGCAGCCAAGATCCAAATGAAAAACTGTTTTTT	CASSQDPNEKLFF
TRBD1	TRBJ2-3	TRBV18	-	TGTGCCAGCTCACCGCCGACGGGACAGGGGATAGATACGCAGTATTTT	CASSPPTGQGIDTQYF
-	TRBJ1-1	TRBV25-1	-	TGTGCCAGCAGTGAATACCGAGGGAGTTGGACTGAAGCTTTCTTT	CASSEYRGSWTEAFF
-	TRBJ2-5	TRBV7-9	-	TGTGCCAGCAGCTTAGGGGGAGAAGAGACCCAGTACTTC	CASSLGGEETQYF
TRBD2	TRBJ2-3	TRBV11-2	-	TGTGCCAGCAGCCCTAGCGGGAGGGCCTTTACAGATACGCAGTATTTT	CASSPSGRAFTDTQYF
-	TRBJ2-7	TRBV27	few	TGTGCCAGCAGTTTATCCCCGGACTCGAGCTCCTACGAGCAGTACTTC	CASSLSPDSSSYEQYF
TRBD1	TRBJ2-7	TRBV6-5	-	TGTGCCAGCAGTTACTCGACCGGGACAGGGATGAACGAGCAGTACTTC	CASSYSTGTGMNEQYF
-	TRBJ2-1	TRBV7-6	-	TGTGCCAGCAGCCCTGACGCGGGGAAGCGAAATGAGCAGTTCTTC	CASSPDAGKRNEQFF
-	TRBJ2-2	TRBV4-1	once	TGCGCCAGCAGCCAAGCCCAACTCCGGGAGCTGTTTTTT	CASSQAQLRELFF
TRBD2	TRBJ2-2	TRBV6-5	once	TGTGCCAGCAGTTATAAAGCGGGAATCACCGGGGAGCTGTTTTTT	CASSYKAGITGELFF
TRBD1	TRBJ1-5	TRBV10-3	-	TGTGCCATCGCTGACAGGGGCGGGAATAATCAGCCCCAGCATTTT	CAIADRGGNNQPQHF
TRBD1	TRBJ2-2	TRBV11-3	-	TGTGCCAGCAGCCGGGACAGGCAAAACACCGGGGAGCTGTTTTTT	CASSRDRQNTGELFF
-	TRBJ2-3	TRBV15	-	TGTGCCACCAGCATGTACCCCCCCCGACTGTTGAATACGCAGTATTTT	CATSMYPPRLLNTQYF
-	TRBJ2-5	TRBV7-2	-	TGTGCCAGCAGCTTAGCCCAGCAAGAGACCCAGTACTTC	CASSLAQQETQYF
-	TRBJ2-7	TRBV5-1	-	TGCGCCAGCAGCTTGGGGCAGGGAATCTACGAGCAGTACTTC	CASSLGQGIYEQYF
-	TRBJ1-4	TRBV9	-	TGTGCCAGCAGCGTTTCCCCGGACAAGAGTAATGAAAAACTGTTTTTT	CASSVSPDKSNEKLFF
TRBD2	TRBJ2-1	TRBV7-8	once	TGTGCCAGCAGACCCGGACTAGCAAACAATGAGCAGTTCTTC	CASRPGLANNEQFF
TRBD2	TRBJ2-7	TRBV29-1	-	TGCAGCGTTGCCGCGCTAGCGGGTTCCCGCTGGGAGCAGTACTTC	CSVAALAGSRWEQYF
TRBD1	TRBJ2-7	TRBV18	-	TGTGCCAGCTCACCAGGGACAGGGAGGTTGGACGAGCAGTACTTC	CASSPGTGRLDEQYF
-	TRBJ2-2	TRBV15	-	TGTGCCACCAGCAGGGGGGGTTGGGAGGAATCCGGGGAGCTGTTTTTT	CATSRGGWEESGELFF
TRBD2	TRBJ2-7	TRBV28	-	TGTGCCAGCAGTTTAGGCGGGAGTAACGCCTACGAGCAGTACTTC	CASSLGGSNAYEQYF
TRBD1	TRBJ2-1	TRBV7-6	-	TGTGCCAGCACCATCTCAGGACAGGGGATTGCCAATGAGCAGTTCTTC	CASTISGQGIANEQFF
TRBD2	TRBJ2-1	TRBV7-7	-	TGTGCTAGCAGCTTAGGACTAGCGGGAGTCGATGAGCAGTTCTTC	CASSLGLAGVDEQFF
-	TRBJ2-7	TRBV27	-	TGTGCCAGCAGTTATTCCGCAGCCTACGAGCAGTACTTC	CASSYSAAYEQYF
TRBD1	TRBJ1-2	TRBV6-5	-	TGTGCCAGCAGCTCAAGACAGGGGAAGGGGTATGGCTACACCTTC	CASSSRQGKGYGYTF
-	TRBJ1-5	TRBV21-1	-	TGTGCCAGCAGCAAAGGCTCCCCGAAACAGGGACGGGAGCCCCAGCATTTT	CASSKGSPKQGREPQHF
-	TRBJ1-1	TRBV7-2	-	TGTGCCAGCAGCTCTCCACAGGGCCGAGGGACTGAAGCTTTCTTT	CASSSPQGRGTEAFF
-	TRBJ2-1	TRBV6-1	few	TGTGCCGGGCAAACAGGGAGCTCCTACAATGAGCAGTTCTTC	CAGQTGSSYNEQFF
TRBD2	TRBJ2-2	TRBV4-2	-	TGTGCCAGCAGCCAAGGGGATAGCGGGAGAACCGGGGAGCTGTTTTTT	CASSQGDSGRTGELFF
TRBD1	TRBJ1-2	TRBV27	few	TGTGCCAGCAGAAGGACAGGCCTCTATGGCTACACCTTC	CASRRTGLYGYTF
-	TRBJ2-2	TRBV19	-	TGTGCCAGTAGTATCGGACGGGGGTACGCCGGGGAGCTGTTTTTT	CASSIGRGYAGELFF
TRBD2	TRBJ2-7	TRBV7-2	-	TGTGCCAGCAGCTTAGTAGCGGGTCCCAGAATCTACGAGCAGTACTTC	CASSLVAGPRIYEQYF
-	TRBJ2-5	TRBV11-3	-	TGTGCCAGCAGCTTAGGTTCGCAAGAGACCCAGTACTTC	CASSLGSQETQYF
-	TRBJ2-1	TRBV5-1	-	TGCGCCAGCAGCTTGGGATTAGGGAGCTCCTACAATGAGCAGTTCTTC	CASSLGLGSSYNEQFF